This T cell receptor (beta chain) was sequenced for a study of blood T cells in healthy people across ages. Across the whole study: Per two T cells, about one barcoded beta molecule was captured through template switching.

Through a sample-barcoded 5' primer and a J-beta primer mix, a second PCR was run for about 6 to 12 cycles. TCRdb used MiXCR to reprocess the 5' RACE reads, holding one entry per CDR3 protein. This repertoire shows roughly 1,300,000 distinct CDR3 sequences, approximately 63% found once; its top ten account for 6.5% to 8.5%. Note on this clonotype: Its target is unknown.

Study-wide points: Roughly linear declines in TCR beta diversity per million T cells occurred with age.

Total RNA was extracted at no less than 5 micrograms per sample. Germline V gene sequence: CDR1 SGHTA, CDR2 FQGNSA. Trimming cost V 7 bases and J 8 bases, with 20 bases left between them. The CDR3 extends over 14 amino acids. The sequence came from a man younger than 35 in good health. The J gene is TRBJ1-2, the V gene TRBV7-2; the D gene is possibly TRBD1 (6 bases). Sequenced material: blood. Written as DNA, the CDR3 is TGTGCCAGCACCATGACGGGACATCCTCCGGGCTACACCTTC. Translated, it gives CASTMTGHPPGYTF.